This is a list of T cell receptor beta chains from one sample in a study of T cell responses to AZD1222 COVID-19 vaccine. Sequencing was performed with immunoSEQ multiplex PCR; in TCRdb, only in-frame clones are kept and a portion is missing. The repertoire holds around 60,000 clones, with over 75% as singletons. The sample in question was peripheral blood, obtained 28 days after the second AZD1222 dose. The receptors shown here come from an adult who received the AZD1222 COVID-19 vaccine. The conserved cysteine and the conserved F or W are not part of the CDR3 here.

j_call v_call cdr3_aa
TRBJ1-1 TRBV13 ASSPLFTEAF
TRBJ2-1 TRBV24-1 ATSRASSYNEQF
TRBJ2-5 TRBV4-1 ASSQRFPARQKETQY
TRBJ1-6 TRBV5-6 ASSMGVNGSPLH
TRBJ2-1 TRBV27 ASSRTSGRYNEQF
TRBJ1-6 TRBV5-6 ASGLQGAYNSPLH
TRBJ1-1 TRBV6-4 ASSDSANTEAF
TRBJ1-1 TRBV6-5 ASRKIMWAEAF
TRBJ2-5 TRBV19 ASSTGTGGPAETQY
TRBJ1-5 TRBV4-1 ASSHRRNQPQH
TRBJ2-1 TRBV6-2/TRBV6-3 ASSQPPQNEQF
TRBJ1-4 TRBV6-5 ASSKTGTPNEKLF
TRBJ1-4 TRBV28 ASSSQSQVRNEKLF
TRBJ2-3 TRBV15 ATGRGRSTDTQY
TRBJ2-1 TRBV2 ASSEVRRGNEQF
TRBJ1-2 TRBV27 ASSYRIGGPTPPLYGYT
TRBJ1-5 TRBV10-2 ASTAWGDQPQH
TRBJ2-7 TRBV27 ASREDRFPYEQY
TRBJ2-3 TRBV29-1 SGASGDTQY